This T cell receptor beta chain was recorded in a study of graft-versus-host responses after intestinal transplantation. Study-wide context: Multivisceral, liver-intestinal, or isolated intestinal transplants were received by the recipients. The whole recipient group had anti-thymocyte globulin induction followed by tacrolimus and steroids for around 3 years.

A note on this clone: Its matching antigen is unknown.

Findings and caveats of the study: Allografts from individuals with graft-donor T cell macrochimerism displayed high graft-versus-host to host-versus-graft clonal ratios. Recipient marrow showed GvH clones, some seen first in ileum or blood.

Sequencing was performed with immunoSEQ multiplex PCR; in TCRdb, only in-frame clones are kept and a portion is missing. This table holds tens of thousands of clones, 90% to 95% found once. V gave up 8 bases and J gave up 4 bases; unmatched junction bases: 6. The CDR3 has 13 amino acids. CDR1 is MGHRA, CDR2 YSYEKL, per germline. The source of this sequence is a human patient who received an intestinal transplant, so some T cells may come from the graft donor. V is TRBV4-1 and J is TRBJ2-7; TRBD1 aligns across 9 bases. The sequencing here drew on PBMCs, taken roughly 120 days after intestinal transplantation. The CDR3 DNA reads TGCGCCAGCGGACAGGGGACCTATTACGAGCAGTACTTC. Amino acid sequence: CASGQGTYYEQYF.